These 30 T cell receptor beta chains were sequenced from one sample in a study of blood T cells in healthy people across ages. The use of a sample-barcoded 5' primer and a J-beta primer mix characterized a second PCR of roughly 6 to 11 cycles. TCRdb passed the 5' RACE reads through MiXCR, listing each CDR3 protein once. The repertoire holds 800,000 to 950,000 distinct CDR3 sequences, with roughly 28% as singletons. The sample was also reused in another study, on T cells of mothers and their children.

Sequencing was performed on blood. The receptors originated from a woman between 40 and 50 years old in good health.

This clonotype was seen just once. One end of the junction varies from germline; a read error may be responsible. The rearrangement uses TRBV7-9 and TRBJ2-1, with 11 bases lining up with TRBD2. The CDR3 loop spans 15 amino acids. CDR1 is SEHNR and CDR2 is FQNEAQ in the germline V gene (reference sequence). CDR3 sequence (DNA): TGTGCCATCAGCCAGACTAGCGGGACTTACAATGAGCAGTTCTTC. Translated, it gives CAISQTSGTYNEQFF.

This clonotype occurred a few times. This chain connects TRBV6-2 or TRBV6-3 to TRBJ1-1; D might be TRBD1 (6 bases). From germline, CDR1 is MNHEY and CDR2 SVGEGT. The CDR3 is 14 residues long. V dropped 8 bases and J dropped 1 base, with 14 bases sitting between them. For the CDR3, the DNA is TGTGCCAGCGCCCCGACAGGATCGAACACTGAAGCTTTCTTT. Its translation: CASAPTGSNTEAFF.

The chain links TRBV18 to TRBJ1-4, with 7 bases fitting TRBD1. The germline gives CDR1 KGHSH, CDR2 LQKENI. CDR3 length: 18 residues. V trimming: 7 bases; J trimming: 2 bases; junction bases outside the gene matches: 16. The CDR3 is CASLRGQVEVRTNEKLFF. DNA for the CDR3: TGTGCCAGCTTACGTGGACAGGTGGAGGTTAGGACTAATGAAAAACTGTTTTTT.

The V call is TRBV5-6, the J call TRBJ2-1; 12 positions match TRBD2. The DNA end is more similar to TRBJ2-7, so the J call may be wrong. CDR1 is SGHDT and CDR2 is YYEEEE in the germline V gene. The length of the CDR3 is 15 residues. Here the CDR3 DNA reads TGTGCCAGCAGCCTCATGACTAGCGGGAGTTACGAGCAGTACTTC. It is translated as CASSLMTSGSYEQYF.

This clonotype was recorded many times. The chain links TRBV7-2 to TRBJ2-7; tentative D call: TRBD2 (7 bases). V lost 5 bases and J 6 bases, leaving 20 bases between the germline ends. The CDR3 runs 15 residues. CDR1 and CDR2 from the germline V gene are SGHTA and FQGNSA. CDR3 in amino acids: CASSPGGLRGREQYF. The CDR3 DNA is TGTGCCAGCAGCCCCGGGGGGCTTAGAGGCCGCGAGCAGTACTTC.

The V and J genes are TRBV20-1 and TRBJ1-5; 7 nucleotides match TRBD1. The V gene's germline CDR1 is DFQATT and CDR2 SNEGSKA (reference sequence). The J segment lost 5 bases and the V segment lost 3 bases, leaving 4 bases of the junction unmatched. CDR3 length: 13 residues. The CDR3 region is CSARTGRDQPQHF. CDR3 coding DNA: TGCAGTGCTAGGACAGGGAGGGATCAGCCCCAGCATTTT.

This sequence joins TRBV18 and TRBJ2-6, with D perhaps matching TRBD2 (5 bases). Per the germline V gene, CDR1 is KGHSH and CDR2 is LQKENI. The CDR3 has 17 amino acids. V lost 2 bases to trimming and J lost 0 bases, with 11 bases between them. CDR3 loop: CASSPGGFSSGANVLTF. CDR3 DNA: TGTGCCAGCTCACCAGGAGGATTCAGCTCTGGGGCCAACGTCCTGACTTTC.

This clonotype was seen ten or more times. This sequence joins TRBV28 and TRBJ2-7, with D possibly called TRBD1 or TRBD2 (5 bases each). Germline CDR1 is MDHEN and CDR2 is SYDVKM. Trimming stripped 7 bases from V and 4 bases from J, with 20 bases between. CDR3 length: 15 residues. The CDR3 nucleotides are TGTGCCAGCACCGTCGTAGGGACCGCAAGATACGAGCAGTACTTC. As protein: CASTVVGTARYEQYF. Variable domain in full (rest from reference TRBV28 and TRBJ2-7): DVKVTQSSRYLVKRTGEKVFLECVQDMDHENMFWYRQDPGLGLRLIYFSYDVKMKEKGDIPEGYSVSREKKERFSLILESASTNQTSMYLCASTVVGTARYEQYFGPGTRLTVT.

The chain links TRBV30 to TRBJ1-3, with D unresolved. The CDR3 covers 13 residues. V was shortened by 4 bases and J by 2 bases, with 9 bases between the two germline ends. Looked up from germline, CDR1 is GTSNPN and CDR2 is SVGIG (reference sequence). Here the CDR3 DNA reads TGTGCCTGGATGAGAGAAACTGGAAACACCATATATTTT. This gives the protein CAWMRETGNTIYF. Looking up the rest from reference TRBV30 and TRBJ1-3 gives the full variable domain: SQTIHQWPATLVQPVGSPLSLECTVEGTSNPNLYWYRQAAGRGLQLLFYSVGIGQISSEVPQNLSASRPQDRQFILSSKKLLLSDSGFYLCAWMRETGNTIYFGEGSWLTVV.

This chain connects TRBV2 to TRBJ2-2; D not certain. The CDR3 covers 13 residues. V dropped 7 bases and J dropped 6 bases, with 12 bases sitting between them. Germline V gene sequence: CDR1 SNHLY, CDR2 FYNNEI. CDR3 sequence reads: CASKMGIAGELFF. The CDR3 DNA follows: TGTGCCAGCAAGATGGGAATCGCCGGGGAGCTGTTTTTT.

This chain joins TRBV7-9 and TRBJ1-1, with D unclear. The CDR3 has 12 amino acids. In germline, CDR1 is SEHNR, CDR2 FQNEAQ (reference sequence). Between the trimmed V and J ends, which lost 5 bases and 8 bases, there was a span of 12 bases. Here the CDR3 DNA reads TGTGCCAGCAGCCCTACCGGTGGCGAAGCTTTCTTT. Translated, it gives CASSPTGGEAFF.

This clonotype was picked up many times. The chain has TRBV18 and TRBJ2-6; perhaps D is TRBD1 or TRBD2 (7 bases each). V lost 6 bases and J lost 0, with 15 bases in between. The CDR3 has 17 residues. Per the germline V gene, CDR1 is KGHSH and CDR2 is LQKENI. The CDR3 reads CASSRETGTSGANVLTF. In DNA, the CDR3 is TGTGCCAGCTCGCGGGAGACAGGGACCTCTGGGGCCAACGTCCTGACTTTC.

Of note for this clonotype: A read error may be the cause here, since a much bigger clone is one base away. The chain is built from TRBV29-1 and TRBJ2-7; D is ambiguous. V was trimmed by 8 bases and J by 3 bases, leaving 17 bases between them. The germline V gene has CDR1 SQVTM and CDR2 ANQGSEA. CDR3 length: 13 amino acids. The CDR3 DNA sequence: TGCAGCATTTACTCCACCTCAGGCTACGAGCAGTACTTC. Encoded protein: CSIYSTSGYEQYF.

The chain couples TRBV7-2 to TRBJ1-2, with 7 positions matching TRBD1. From germline, CDR1 is SGHTA and CDR2 FQGNSA. The CDR3 has 14 residues. V was clipped by 6 bases and J by 1 base; unmatched bases: 5. The CDR3 spells CASRGQPINYGYTF. CDR3 in DNA: TGTGCCAGCAGGGGACAGCCCATTAACTATGGCTACACCTTC.

This clonotype was detected ten times or more. The J gene is TRBJ2-7, the V gene TRBV27; TRBD2 is a possible D gene (5 bases). CDR1 MNHEY and CDR2 SMNVEV come from the germline V gene (reference sequence). Trimming took 0 bases from V and 0 from J, leaving 12 bases between them. This CDR3 comprises 16 residues. CDR3 DNA sequence: TGTGCCAGCAGTTTATCGGCGATAGCGAACTCCTACGAGCAGTACTTC. It encodes CASSLSAIANSYEQYF.

Comments on this clonotype: Mismatch with germline at one junction end may stem from a read error. The chain recombines TRBV7-2 with TRBJ1-2; D remains unclear. The CDR3 runs 11 residues. Looked up from germline, CDR1 is SGHTA and CDR2 is FQGNSA. The CDR3 region has the DNA TGTGCCAGCAGCTTAAACTGTGGCTACACCTTC. Encoded protein: CASSLNCGYTF.

This clonotype turned up a few times. The chain joins TRBV28 to TRBJ1-5, with 7 nucleotides matching TRBD1. Germline V gene data show CDR1 as MDHEN and CDR2 as SYDVKM. V was pared by 6 bases and J by 3 bases, with 5 bases of the junction left unmatched. The CDR3 contains 14 residues. CDR3 DNA: TGTGCCAGCAGGAACAGGGGCGACAATCAGCCCCAGCATTTT. It translates to CASRNRGDNQPQHF.

The gene calls are TRBV12-3 or TRBV12-4 and TRBJ1-4; the D gene is possibly TRBD1 (5 bases). V lost 7 bases, J lost 5 bases, and 11 bases lay in between. The CDR3 contains 13 residues. The CDR3 loop is CASTWGGNEKLFF. CDR3 coding DNA: TGTGCCAGCACTTGGGGCGGGAATGAAAAACTGTTTTTT.

The genes are TRBV6-4 and TRBJ2-5, with 12 positions matching TRBD1. The CDR3 is 15 amino acids. Germline V gene sequence: CDR1 MRHNA, CDR2 SNTAGT. V shed 6 bases, J shed 5 bases, and the junction held 7 bases outside the gene matches. CDR3 nucleotide sequence: TGTGCCAGCAGGGGACAGGGGGCGCTGGGGGAGACCCAGTACTTC. Its protein product is CASRGQGALGETQYF.

The chain employs TRBV7-2 and TRBJ2-3; 12 bases line up with TRBD2. The length of the CDR3 is 14 residues. Per the germline V gene, CDR1 is SGHTA and CDR2 is FQGNSA. J gave up 7 bases and V 3 bases, and 2 bases lay outside the gene matches. The CDR3 sequence: CASSLTSGGHTQYF. The CDR3 coding sequence is TGTGCCAGCAGCTTGACTAGCGGGGGACATACGCAGTATTTT.

A remark on this clonotype: A much larger clone is a single base away; this may be a read error. The V call is TRBV12-3 or TRBV12-4, the J call TRBJ2-5; D is unclear. The CDR3 has 13 amino acids. The germline V and J ends were trimmed by 6 bases and 5 bases, with 13 bases remaining between them. CDR3 nucleotides: TGTGCCAGCAGGTTTCTAGGTCCGGAGACCCAGTACTTC. The encoded protein is CASRFLGPETQYF.

This chain uses TRBV7-8 with TRBJ2-1; D may be TRBD2 (5 bases). Trimming stripped 5 bases from V and 7 bases from J, with 21 bases between. The germline V gene encodes CDR1 SGHVS and CDR2 FQNEAQ. The CDR3 loop spans 16 amino acids. The CDR3 DNA reads TGTGCCAGCAGCCTCCTCTTCGCGGGTTCGTGGAATGAGCAGTTCTTC. Its protein product is CASSLLFAGSWNEQFF.

This clonotype was picked up many times. The chain recombines TRBV27 with TRBJ2-4; D is perhaps TRBD1 (6 bases). Deletions cut 3 bases from V and 0 bases from J, with 12 bases between. The germline CDR1 and CDR2 sequences are MNHEY and SMNVEV (reference sequence). The CDR3 consists of 16 residues. The CDR3 reads CASSFNRALAKNIQYF. Written as DNA, the CDR3 is TGTGCCAGCAGTTTTAACAGGGCGTTAGCCAAAAACATTCAGTACTTC.

This clonotype was seen more than once but under ten times. J is TRBJ2-4 and V is TRBV28; D is perhaps TRBD2 (7 bases). Trimming shortened V by 6 bases and J by 1 base, and 13 bases separated the two germline ends. Per the germline V gene, CDR1 is MDHEN and CDR2 is SYDVKM. The length of the CDR3 is 15 residues. The CDR3 loop reads CASRQGGGAKNIQYF. As DNA, the CDR3 is TGTGCCAGCAGGCAAGGGGGGGGGGCCAAAAACATTCAGTACTTC.

The V and J genes are TRBV28 and TRBJ2-3; D assignment may be TRBD1 or TRBD2 (7 bases each). This CDR3 comprises 15 residues. Trimming removed 3 bases at V and 8 bases at J, with 18 bases between. Germline assignment: CDR1 MDHEN and CDR2 SYDVKM. The CDR3 DNA is TGTGCCAGCAGTTTTACCGGGACAGAGCGGGGTACGCAGTATTTT. This translates into CASSFTGTERGTQYF.

This clonotype was picked up a small number of times. The J gene is TRBJ2-7, the V gene TRBV10-3, with D possibly TRBD1 on 6 matching bases. Germline V gene sequence: CDR1 ENHRY, CDR2 SYGVKD. The CDR3 length is 11 residues. Deletions cut 9 bases from V and 5 bases from J, with 11 bases between. This CDR3 reads CAMGQIDEQYF. In nucleotides, the CDR3 is TGTGCCATGGGACAAATCGACGAGCAGTACTTC.

Many counts were recorded for this clonotype. V usage is TRBV4-1 and J usage is TRBJ2-3; no firm D call. Trimming shortened V by 1 base and J by 4 bases, and 9 bases separated the two germline ends. The CDR3 is 14 amino acids. The germline gives CDR1 MGHRA, CDR2 YSYEKL. The CDR3 spells CASSQVRRPDTQYF. The CDR3 nucleotides are TGCGCCAGCAGCCAAGTGAGGCGCCCAGATACGCAGTATTTT.

The CDR3 reads CASSLVGGDTYEQYF. DNA for the CDR3: TGTGCCAGCAGCTTAGTCGGGGGGGACACCTACGAGCAGTACTTC. V usage is TRBV7-2 and J usage is TRBJ2-7; the match to TRBD2 covers 8 bases. The CDR3 runs to 15 residues. Unmatched junction bases numbered 4, after V lost 1 base and J lost 2 bases. Germline-derived CDR1 and CDR2 are SGHTA and FQGNSA.

The chain has TRBV28 and TRBJ1-2, with 7 bases fitting TRBD1. V trimming: 6 bases; J trimming: 8 bases; junction bases outside the gene matches: 9. This CDR3 has 13 amino acids. From germline, CDR1 is MDHEN and CDR2 SYDVKM. This CDR3 is CASRAPGGVGYTF. As DNA, the CDR3 is TGTGCCAGCAGGGCACCAGGGGGGGTAGGCTACACCTTC.

This clonotype was detected only once. The chain uses TRBV18 and TRBJ1-5; D ambiguous. Between the trimmed V and J ends, which lost 6 bases and 4 bases, there was a span of 16 bases. CDR3 size: 15 residues. Germline values: CDR1 KGHSH, CDR2 LQKENI. The CDR3 loop reads CASSPRQLANQPQHF. CDR3 bases: TGTGCCAGCTCCCCCCGGCAGCTAGCAAATCAGCCCCAGCATTTT.